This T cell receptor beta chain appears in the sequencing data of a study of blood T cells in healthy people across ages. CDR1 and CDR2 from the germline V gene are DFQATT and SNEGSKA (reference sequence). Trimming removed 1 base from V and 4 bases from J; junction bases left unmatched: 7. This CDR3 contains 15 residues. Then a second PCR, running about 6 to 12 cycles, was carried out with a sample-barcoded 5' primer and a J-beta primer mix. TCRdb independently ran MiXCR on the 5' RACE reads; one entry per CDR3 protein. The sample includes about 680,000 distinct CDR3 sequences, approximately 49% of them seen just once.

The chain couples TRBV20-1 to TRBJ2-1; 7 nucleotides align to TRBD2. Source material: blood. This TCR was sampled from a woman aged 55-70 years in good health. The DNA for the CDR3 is TGCAGTGCTAGAGGACGGACTAGGGTATACAATGAGCAGTTCTTC. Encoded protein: CSARGRTRVYNEQFF.